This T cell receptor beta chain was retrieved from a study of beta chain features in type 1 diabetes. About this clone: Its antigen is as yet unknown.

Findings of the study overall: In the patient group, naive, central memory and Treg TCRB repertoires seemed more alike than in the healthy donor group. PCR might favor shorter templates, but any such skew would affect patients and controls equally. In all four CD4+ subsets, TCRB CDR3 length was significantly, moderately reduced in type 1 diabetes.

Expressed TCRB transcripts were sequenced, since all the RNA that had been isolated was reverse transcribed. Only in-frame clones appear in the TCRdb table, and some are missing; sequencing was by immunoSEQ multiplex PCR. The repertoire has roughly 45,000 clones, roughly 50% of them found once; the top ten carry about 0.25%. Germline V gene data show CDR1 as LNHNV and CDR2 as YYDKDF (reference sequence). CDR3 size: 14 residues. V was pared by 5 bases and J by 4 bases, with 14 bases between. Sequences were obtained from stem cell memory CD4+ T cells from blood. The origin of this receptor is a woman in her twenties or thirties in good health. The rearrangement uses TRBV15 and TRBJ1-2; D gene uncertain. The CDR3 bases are TGTGCCACCAGCTCCCGTGAGGGTACCTATGGCTACACCTTC. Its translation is CATSSREGTYGYTF.